These 26 T cell receptor beta chains were all obtained from the same sample, sequenced in a study of T cells in Graves' hyperthyroidism and ophthalmopathy. Amplified regions were TCR beta CDR3 sequences from RNA transcripts. The TCR CDR3 first-round RT-PCR relied on the HTBI primer set. TCRdb reprocessed the multiplex PCR reads with MiXCR, giving one entry per CDR3 protein. The sample has 250,000 to 300,000 distinct CDR3 sequences; just over 14% are singletons. The sequenced material came from blood. The source is a woman aged 40 to 55 with Graves' hyperthyroidism that later progressed to Graves' ophthalmopathy.

This clonotype was recorded many times. The rearrangement uses TRBV3-1 and TRBJ1-1; D unresolved. This CDR3 has 15 residues. The germline gives CDR1 LGHDT, CDR2 YNNKEL (reference sequence). V lost 0 bases to trimming and J lost 1 base, with 9 bases between them. The chain's CDR3 is CASSQDLTRNTEAFF. The CDR3 DNA reads TGTGCCAGCAGCCAAGATCTTACGAGGAACACTGAAGCTTTCTTT.

This clonotype has at least ten counts. This sequence joins TRBV6-1 and TRBJ2-3; D is undetermined. The length of the CDR3 is 15 residues. CDR1 is MNHNS and CDR2 is SASEGT in the germline V gene. With 10 bases removed from V and 4 bases from J, the gap between germline ends came to 21 bases. The CDR3: CATRPLSFESDTQYF. CDR3 DNA: TGTGCCACCCGCCCTTTGTCCTTTGAATCAGATACGCAGTATTTT.

This clonotype was observed at least ten times. V gene TRBV28 combines with J gene TRBJ2-1, with TRBD2 matching 11 bases. CDR1 MDHEN and CDR2 SYDVKM come from the germline V gene. The CDR3 extends over 15 amino acids. Trimming took 5 bases from V and 7 from J; bases not matched to a gene: 7. The chain's CDR3 is CASSPTSGTFNEQFF. In DNA, the CDR3 is TGTGCCAGCAGTCCGACTAGCGGGACCTTTAATGAGCAGTTCTTC.

This clonotype was seen repeatedly, ten times or more. The V call is TRBV19, the J call TRBJ2-7; maybe TRBD1 (6 bases). This CDR3 comprises 16 residues. The V and J ends lost 4 bases and 1 base respectively, with 17 bases between them. Germline V CDR1 and CDR2: LNHDA, SQIVND (reference sequence). The CDR3 DNA reads TGTGCCAGTAGTAAACGGACAGACTTTATTTCCTACGAGCAGTACTTC. It codes for CASSKRTDFISYEQYF.

This clonotype came up a few times. CDR3 nucleotide sequence: TGTGCCAGCAGCATGACTAGCGGGAAGGAGTACTTC. Its translation is CASSMTSGKEYF. V gene TRBV7-9 combines with J gene TRBJ2-7; 11 bases align to TRBD2. Germline lookup yields CDR1 SEHNR and CDR2 FQNEAQ (reference sequence). This CDR3 has 12 amino acids. V was pared by 5 bases and J by 11 bases, with 5 bases of the junction left unmatched.

In its sample, this clonotype was seen many times. This CDR3 is CASSPPGNQPQHF. CDR3 nucleotides: TGTGCCAGCTCACCACCGGGAAATCAGCCCCAGCATTTT. V usage is TRBV18 and J usage is TRBJ1-5; D gene unclear. Deletions cut 0 bases from V and 4 bases from J, with 4 bases between. Germline loops: CDR1 KGHSH, CDR2 LQKENI. CDR3 length equals 13 residues.

There are a few counts of this clonotype. V usage is TRBV6-4 and J usage is TRBJ2-3; 9 positions match TRBD2. Germline lookup yields CDR1 MRHNA and CDR2 SNTAGT. The CDR3 sequence is 19 residues long. V gave up 3 bases and J gave up 0 bases; unmatched junction bases: 13. CDR3 sequence reads: CASSDLTMREGPSTDTQYF. In DNA form, the CDR3 reads TGTGCCAGCAGTGATCTGACTATGCGGGAGGGCCCAAGCACAGATACGCAGTATTTT.

This clonotype was detected ten times or more. This chain joins TRBV24-1 and TRBJ2-7; the match to TRBD2 covers 8 bases. V shed 7 bases and J 5 bases; nucleotides not matched to a gene: 15. The CDR3 runs to 16 residues. The germline V gene has CDR1 KGHDR and CDR2 SFDVKD. The CDR3 bases are TGTGCCACCAGGTGGGGTAGCGGGGAGCCATTCCACGAGCAGTACTTC. Its translation is CATRWGSGEPFHEQYF.

This clonotype was found many times. The V gene is TRBV9, the J gene TRBJ2-1; D may be TRBD2 (5 bases). CDR1 and CDR2 from the germline V gene are SGDLS and YYNGEE. Trimming shortened V by 0 bases and J by 3 bases, and 13 bases separated the two germline ends. The CDR3 sequence is 16 residues long. CDR3 nucleotides: TGTGCCAGCAGCGTAGAAGTGAGGGTCGACTACAATGAGCAGTTCTTC. It translates to CASSVEVRVDYNEQFF.

This clonotype showed up just once. This rearrangement joins TRBV20-1 to TRBJ2-7, with 9 bases identical to TRBD1. Germline-derived CDR1 and CDR2 are DFQATT and SNEGSKA (reference sequence). The CDR3 has 14 residues. V lost 5 bases and J lost 2; bases outside the gene matches: 7. CDR3 in DNA: TGCAGTGCTCAACAGGGGGCGCGACCCTACGAGCAGTACTTC. Its translation is CSAQQGARPYEQYF.

The sample holds many counts of this clonotype. The J gene is TRBJ2-5, the V gene TRBV20-1, with a weak D call TRBD2 (7 bases). V was trimmed by 2 bases and J by 4 bases, leaving 11 bases between them. The CDR3 sequence is 13 residues long. From germline, CDR1 is DFQATT and CDR2 SNEGSKA (reference sequence). This CDR3 reads CSARWRGRETQYF. CDR3 DNA sequence: TGCAGTGCTAGATGGCGGGGGCGAGAGACCCAGTACTTC.

This clonotype occurred many times. The V call is TRBV9, the J call TRBJ1-2; unclear D gene. Germline assignment: CDR1 SGDLS and CDR2 YYNGEE. V was clipped by 4 bases and J by 2 bases, with 21 bases between them. The CDR3 extends over 17 amino acids. The CDR3 reads CASSHAYLPLRNYGYTF. CDR3 in DNA: TGTGCCAGCAGCCACGCATATCTGCCACTACGCAACTATGGCTACACCTTC.

The gene calls are TRBV5-6 and TRBJ2-7; D not certain. The CDR3 sequence is 14 residues long. V was clipped by 5 bases and J by 4 bases, with 16 bases between them. Germline V gives CDR1 SGHDT, CDR2 YYEEEE. CDR3 in DNA: TGTGCCAGCAGGAACCGCCTCCACTTTTACGAGCAGTACTTC. Translation gives CASRNRLHFYEQYF.

This clonotype has a count of ten or more. The gene calls are TRBV20-1 and TRBJ2-7, with D perhaps TRBD1 (6 bases). This CDR3 is 14 amino acids long. The V and J ends lost 6 bases and 0 bases respectively, with 15 bases between them. Germline CDR1 is DFQATT and CDR2 is SNEGSKA (reference sequence). DNA for the CDR3: TGCAGTGCAGAGGGACAACGGAGCTCCTACGAGCAGTACTTC. Its protein is CSAEGQRSSYEQYF.

There are many counts of this clonotype. This chain joins TRBV28 and TRBJ2-1; TRBD1 matches 9 bases. The CDR3 covers 14 residues. The germline V gene encodes CDR1 MDHEN and CDR2 SYDVKM. Trimming took 6 bases from V and 8 from J; bases not matched to a gene: 8. CDR3 bases: TGTGCCAGCAGGCAACAGGGGGCTATGGATGAGCAGTTCTTC. It is translated as CASRQQGAMDEQFF.

This clonotype was counted at least ten times. The chain couples TRBV4-1 to TRBJ2-5, with TRBD2 matching over 14 bases. From germline, CDR1 is MGHRA and CDR2 YSYEKL. Trimming took 4 bases from V and 8 from J; bases not matched to a gene: 6. CDR3 length: 15 residues. CDR3 sequence (DNA): TGCGCCAGCAGCCCCCTTGGGACTAGCGGGGGAACCCAGTACTTC. Translated, it gives CASSPLGTSGGTQYF.

This clonotype was seen ten or more times. The chain combines TRBV27 with TRBJ1-1, with D possibly being TRBD1 (5 bases). The V and J ends lost 3 bases and 3 bases respectively, with 11 bases between them. Germline V gives CDR1 MNHEY, CDR2 SMNVEV (reference sequence). This CDR3 region has 14 residues. CDR3 in DNA: TGTGCCAGCAGTTTGGGACGGCTATACACTGAAGCTTTCTTT. It yields the protein CASSLGRLYTEAFF.

In this sample, this clonotype turned up many times. The CDR3 coding sequence is TGTGCCAGCAGACCCCGGTTAAGGCTAGCGGGAGAGAACACCGGGGAGCTGTTTTTT. Its translation is CASRPRLRLAGENTGELFF. The chain couples TRBV28 to TRBJ2-2, with 10 bases fitting TRBD2. The CDR3 consists of 19 residues. With V trimmed by 6 bases and J by 1 base, 14 bases remained unmatched. Germline V gene data show CDR1 as MDHEN and CDR2 as SYDVKM.

The chain combines TRBV30 with TRBJ2-7; D is ambiguous. CDR1 is GTSNPN and CDR2 is SVGIG in the germline V gene (reference sequence). V was trimmed by 0 bases and J by 7 bases, leaving 16 bases between them. CDR3 length equals 14 residues. The CDR3 DNA sequence: TGTGCCTGGAGTGTACATGTGGCAGCGAGTGAGCAGTACTTC. Protein product: CAWSVHVAASEQYF.

This clonotype was seen many times. V and J are TRBV24-1 and TRBJ2-2; 12 nucleotides line up with TRBD2. V shed 3 bases and J 4 bases; nucleotides not matched to a gene: 2. Germline-derived CDR1 and CDR2 are KGHDR and SFDVKD. The CDR3 consists of 16 residues. CDR3 amino acids: CATSDRLAGATGELFF. In nucleotides, the CDR3 is TGTGCCACCAGTGATCGACTAGCGGGAGCCACCGGGGAGCTGTTTTTT.

This clonotype turned up a few times. This sequence joins TRBV6-1 and TRBJ2-1; D not certain. Germline CDR1 is MNHNS and CDR2 is SASEGT. The germline V and J ends were trimmed by 7 bases and 4 bases, with 5 bases remaining between them. This CDR3 contains 11 residues. CDR3 protein: CASTRYNEQFF. CDR3 bases: TGTGCCAGCACCAGATACAATGAGCAGTTCTTC.

This clonotype was seen many times. This sequence joins TRBV20-1 and TRBJ1-5, with D tentatively TRBD1 (5 bases). The CDR3 is 14 amino acids. The V gene's germline CDR1 is DFQATT and CDR2 SNEGSKA (reference sequence). Trimming pared 0 bases from V and 7 bases from J, leaving 13 bases between. CDR3 protein: CSARDSGTKQPQHF. DNA for the CDR3: TGCAGTGCTAGAGATTCAGGGACGAAACAGCCCCAGCATTTT.

This clonotype was seen only a few times. The rearrangement joins TRBV4-2 to TRBJ2-7, with TRBD1 matching over 8 bases. The CDR3 consists of 16 residues. J lost 1 base, V lost 1 base, and 6 bases had no gene match. CDR1 and CDR2 (germline): LGHNA, YNFKEQ. CDR3 protein: CASSQAHGQGSYEQYF. The CDR3 DNA sequence: TGTGCCAGCAGCCAAGCCCACGGACAGGGATCCTACGAGCAGTACTTC.

CDR3: CASSISLEGLHF. CDR3 nucleotide sequence: TGTGCCAGCAGTATCTCCCTTGAAGGCCTCCACTTT. This chain uses TRBV28 with TRBJ1-6; D uncertain. The CDR3 loop spans 12 amino acids. Between the trimmed V and J ends, which lost 5 bases and 15 bases, there was a span of 14 bases. Germline V gene lookup returns CDR1 MDHEN and CDR2 SYDVKM.

This clonotype was seen ten or more times. This chain links TRBV5-5 with TRBJ2-5; possibly TRBD2 for D (5 bases). V was clipped by 4 bases and J by 1 base, with 20 bases between them. Germline V CDR1 and CDR2: SGHKS, YYEKEE (reference sequence). The CDR3 length is 17 residues. Written as DNA, the CDR3 is TGTGCCAGCAGCCCGCTGATGGGAGTTAGTCTCCAAGAGACCCAGTACTTC. Amino acids: CASSPLMGVSLQETQYF. The whole variable domain, filled in from reference TRBV5-5 and TRBJ2-5, reads DAGVTQSPTHLIKTRGQQVTLRCSPISGHKSVSWYQQVLGQGPQFIFQYYEKEERGRGNFPDRFSARQFPNYSSELNVNALLLGDSALYLCASSPLMGVSLQETQYFGPGTRLLVL.

This rearrangement joins TRBV3-1 to TRBJ1-2; 7 bases map to TRBD1. CDR1 and CDR2 from the germline V gene are LGHDT and YNNKEL (reference sequence). This CDR3 comprises 16 residues. V was clipped by 2 bases and J by 5 bases; unmatched bases: 11. The DNA for the CDR3 is TGTGCCAGCAGCCAAAAACCGAGGACAGGTCGATATGGCTACACCTTC. It codes for CASSQKPRTGRYGYTF.